Listed below are T cell receptor beta chains from one sample, sequenced in a study of blood T cell repertoires in COVID-19. Method: immunoSEQ multiplex PCR; TCRdb's copy keeps in-frame clones and lacks some. The table has more than 400,000 clones, approximately 83% seen once. The sequencing sample was made of peripheral blood. These receptors all come from a human donor in a cohort sampled during active COVID-19. CDR3s include the opening cysteine and the closing phenylalanine or tryptophan. D genes are given only for firm matches. Expanded clones are given a class, and other clones once, few, many or no size at all.

v_gene	j_gene	d_gene	abundance	CDR3aa	CDR3nt
TRBV19	TRBJ2-7	TRBD2	.	CASSRTSGNWDEQYF	TGTGCCAGTAGTAGGACTAGCGGGAATTGGGACGAGCAGTACTTC
TRBV5-1	TRBJ1-1	TRBD1	.	CASSGGGGQGYTEAFF	TGCGCCAGCAGCGGGGGCGGGGGACAGGGCTACACTGAAGCTTTCTTT
TRBV12-3/TRBV12-4	TRBJ1-2	.	.	CASSQSEGVGYTF	TGTGCCAGCAGCCAATCAGAGGGGGTTGGCTACACCTTC
TRBV19	TRBJ2-3	TRBD1	.	CASSTRTGYTDTQYF	TGTGCCAGTAGTACCAGGACAGGGTACACAGATACGCAGTATTTT
TRBV18	TRBJ2-7	.	.	CASSRTDSYEQYF	TGTGCCAGCTCACGGACAGACTCCTACGAGCAGTACTTC
TRBV6-5	TRBJ2-1	TRBD2	.	CASSGREGSYNEQFF	TGTGCCAGCAGCGGGCGGGAGGGCTCCTACAATGAGCAGTTCTTC
TRBV30	TRBJ1-3	TRBD1	.	CAWKRQGHGNTIYF	TGTGCCTGGAAAAGACAGGGGCACGGAAACACCATATATTTT
TRBV6-2/TRBV6-3	TRBJ2-7	TRBD2	.	CASSSHPPGTSSYEQYF	TGTGCCAGCAGTTCTCATCCTCCGGGGACTAGCTCCTACGAGCAGTACTTC
TRBV7-8	TRBJ1-4	TRBD1	once	CASRLDRGLTAWEKLFF	TGTGCCAGCAGACTCGACAGGGGGTTGACCGCGTGGGAAAAACTGTTTTTT
TRBV5-1	TRBJ1-1	.	.	CASSYQSLDGEAFF	TGCGCCAGCAGTTACCAGTCTCTAGACGGTGAAGCTTTCTTT
TRBV18	TRBJ2-1	.	.	CASSPDSNNEQFF	TGTGCCAGCTCACCCGACAGTAACAATGAGCAGTTCTTC
TRBV11-2	TRBJ1-3	.	once	CASSLNRDSGNTIYF	TGTGCCAGCAGCCTGAACAGGGACTCTGGAAACACCATATATTTT
TRBV5-1	TRBJ1-2	.	.	CASTLGADGYTF	TGCGCCAGTACTCTTGGGGCTGATGGCTACACCTTC
TRBV30	TRBJ2-7	.	.	CAWSVGGRGQYF	TGTGCCTGGAGTGTAGGCGGGCGGGGGCAGTACTTC
TRBV7-8	TRBJ2-1	.	.	CASSLMASEYNEQFF	TGTGCCAGCAGCTTAATGGCTAGCGAATACAATGAGCAGTTCTTC
TRBV19	TRBJ2-6	TRBD1	.	CASSIQGQGTGANVLTF	TGTGCCAGTAGTATTCAGGGACAGGGAACCGGGGCCAACGTCCTGACTTTC
TRBV23-1	TRBJ2-1	TRBD1	.	CASSQSPQGALHEQFF	TGCGCCAGCAGTCAATCGCCTCAGGGGGCCCTACATGAGCAGTTCTTC
TRBV11-3	TRBJ2-1	TRBD2	.	CASSFRSGSGNEQFF	TGTGCCAGCAGCTTTCGTAGCGGGAGTGGTAATGAGCAGTTCTTC
TRBV6-5	TRBJ2-7	.	.	CASRRGGAGNEQYF	TGTGCCAGCAGAAGGGGGGGCGCCGGGAACGAGCAGTACTTC
TRBV5-5	TRBJ2-2	TRBD2	.	CASSLVRPTSGANTGELFF	TGTGCCAGCAGCTTGGTAAGGCCGACTAGCGGGGCGAACACCGGGGAGCTGTTTTTT
TRBV4-2	TRBJ1-2	TRBD1	few	CASSQTGGLYGYTF	TGTGCCAGCAGCCAGACAGGGGGCCTCTATGGCTACACCTTC
TRBV4-2	TRBJ1-2	.	many	CASSQDSGYGYTF	TGTGCCAGCAGCCAAGATTCAGGCTATGGCTACACCTTC
TRBV5-6	TRBJ1-2	TRBD1	.	CASSLQSTGKLYGYTF	TGTGCCAGCAGCCTTCAATCGACAGGGAAACTCTATGGCTACACCTTC
TRBV3-1/TRBV3-2	TRBJ1-3	TRBD1	once	CASSQFRGTGITGNTIYF	TGTGCCAGCAGCCAGTTTAGGGGGACAGGGATTACTGGAAACACCATATATTTT
TRBV4-3	TRBJ1-1	.	.	CASSRAFGYEAFF	TGCGCCAGCAGCCGCGCTTTCGGGTATGAAGCTTTCTTT
TRBV3-1/TRBV3-2	TRBJ1-2	TRBD1	.	CASSQAGGGDRGTAYGYTF	TGTGCCAGCAGCCAGGCTGGGGGAGGGGACAGGGGGACTGCGTATGGCTACACCTTC
TRBV7-6	TRBJ1-2	TRBD1	.	CASSPQGPYGYTF	TGTGCCAGCAGCCCACAGGGGCCCTATGGCTACACCTTC
TRBV24-1	TRBJ1-2	TRBD1	.	CATSDWDREDGYTF	TGTGCCACCAGTGATTGGGACAGGGAAGACGGCTACACCTTC
TRBV7-9	TRBJ2-2	.	.	CASRGDTPDRELFF	TGTGCCAGCCGGGGGGACACCCCGGACCGTGAGCTGTTTTTT
TRBV10-1	TRBJ1-4	.	.	CASSESRSTNEKLFF	TGCGCCAGCAGTGAGTCTCGGTCAACTAATGAAAAACTGTTTTTT
TRBV5-1	TRBJ2-1	TRBD2	few	CASSLGWTSGKGGEQFF	TGCGCCAGCAGCTTGGGGTGGACTAGCGGGAAAGGGGGAGAGCAGTTCTTC
TRBV5-6	TRBJ2-2	.	.	CASSHTTWGGKQIAGELFF	TGTGCCAGCAGCCATACTACGTGGGGCGGTAAGCAAATCGCCGGGGAGCTGTTTTTT
TRBV30	TRBJ2-7	.	few	CAWRLTRAYSYEQYF	TGTGCCTGGAGGCTCACGCGGGCCTACTCCTACGAGCAGTACTTC
TRBV7-9	TRBJ2-5	TRBD1	.	CASSLGTGAETQYF	TGTGCCAGCAGCTTAGGGACAGGGGCCGAGACCCAGTACTTC
TRBV19	TRBJ1-5	.	.	CASSSRGLDSRRNQPQHF	TGTGCCAGTAGTAGTCGAGGTCTGGACAGTAGAAGGAATCAGCCCCAGCATTTT
TRBV30	TRBJ2-7	.	.	CAWNRAYEQYF	TGTGCCTGGAACCGGGCCTACGAGCAGTACTTC
TRBV3-1/TRBV3-2	TRBJ2-1	.	.	CASSAGTAYRGNEQFF	TGTGCCAGCAGCGCAGGGACTGCTTATCGGGGCAATGAGCAGTTCTTC
TRBV9	TRBJ1-2	.	.	CASSVVETGHGYTF	TGTGCCAGCAGCGTAGTTGAAACAGGGCATGGCTACACCTTC
TRBV7-2	TRBJ2-5	.	few	CASASRQAETQYF	TGTGCCAGCGCCTCCCGACAGGCGGAGACCCAGTACTTC
TRBV6-5	TRBJ1-1	TRBD1	.	CASMSGGASEAFF	TGTGCCAGCATGTCAGGGGGCGCGTCTGAAGCTTTCTTT
TRBV5-1	TRBJ2-2	TRBD2	.	CASSLNLAGQNTGELFF	TGCGCCAGCAGCTTGAATCTAGCGGGACAGAACACCGGGGAGCTGTTTTTT
TRBV19	TRBJ1-4	.	.	CASSPLQGPNEKLFF	TGTGCCAGTAGTCCTTTACAGGGACCAAATGAAAAACTGTTTTTT
TRBV28	TRBJ1-5	TRBD1	.	CASIYFGQGNQPQHF	TGTGCCAGCATTTATTTTGGACAGGGAAATCAGCCCCAGCATTTT
TRBV9	TRBJ2-3	TRBD2	.	CASSVGASGGSTDTQYF	TGTGCCAGCAGCGTAGGGGCCAGCGGGGGTAGCACAGATACGCAGTATTTT
TRBV9	TRBJ1-2	.	.	CASSVEGRAHYGYTF	TGTGCCAGCAGCGTAGAAGGCAGGGCTCACTATGGCTACACCTTC
TRBV30	TRBJ1-2	.	.	CAWSVRGGHYGYTF	TGTGCCTGGAGTGTAAGAGGGGGACACTATGGCTACACCTTC
TRBV7-3	TRBJ2-2	.	.	CASSLGQGTGELFF	TGTGCCAGCAGCTTAGGGCAGGGGACCGGGGAGCTGTTTTTT
TRBV5-6	TRBJ1-1	.	.	CASSLGRAGQAFF	TGTGCCAGCAGCTTGGGTAGGGCAGGGCAAGCTTTCTTT
TRBV6-2/TRBV6-3	TRBJ1-5	.	few	CASSYSEGTQPQHF	TGTGCCAGCAGTTACTCGGAGGGTACTCAGCCCCAGCATTTT
TRBV28	TRBJ1-1	TRBD1	.	CASSLTGGYTEAFF	TGTGCCAGCAGTTTAACAGGGGGCTACACTGAAGCTTTCTTT
TRBV10-3	TRBJ1-6	.	.	CAISEWGASPLHF	TGTGCCATCAGTGAGTGGGGCGCCTCACCCCTCCACTTT
TRBV29-1	TRBJ2-1	.	.	CSGTSRSSYNEQFF	TGCAGCGGGACATCTAGGAGCTCCTACAATGAGCAGTTCTTC
TRBV5-5	TRBJ2-5	.	.	CASSFIGGASATQYF	TGTGCCAGCAGCTTCATTGGGGGGGCCTCCGCGACCCAGTACTTC
TRBV19	TRBJ1-1	.	.	CASRRGLNTEAFF	TGTGCCAGTAGACGAGGGTTGAACACTGAAGCTTTCTTT
TRBV10-1	TRBJ1-1	.	.	CASSPTLNTEAFF	TGCGCCAGCAGTCCGACATTGAACACTGAAGCTTTCTTT
TRBV19	TRBJ2-3	TRBD2	.	CASSSQQGGADTQYF	TGTGCCAGTAGTTCTCAGCAGGGAGGGGCAGATACGCAGTATTTT
TRBV19	TRBJ2-5	TRBD2	.	CASSLAGGETQYF	TGTGCCAGTAGTCTAGCGGGAGGGGAGACCCAGTACTTC